What follows is one TCR beta chain and its context. The data were obtained in a study of OX40 agonist ivuxolimab in advanced cancers. As for the study in general: Given to patients was ivuxolimab, an agonistic anti-OX40 (CD134) antibody. Three patients, one with hepatocellular carcinoma and two with cutaneous melanoma, responded partially. Those enrolled were about 82% male, with a mean age of around 55 years and ages from 23 to 79.

Trimming took off 5 bases at V and 0 bases at J, with 3 bases between the two ends. Germline V lookup: CDR1 SGHDT, CDR2 YYEEEE. CDR3 length equals 13 residues. Measured with immunoSEQ multiplex PCR; TCRdb has only the in-frame clones, and not every one. The sample holds some 63,000 clones, around 89% seen once. The source was CD4+ or CD8+ T cells sorted from blood, collected in a trial of the OX40 agonist ivuxolimab. The TCR comes from an adult with an advanced solid tumor such as melanoma, head and neck, liver or kidney cancer. V is TRBV5-6 and J is TRBJ2-6; D uncertain. CDR3 bases: TGTGCCAGCAGTCCCTCTGGGGCCAACGTCCTGACTTTC. This encodes CASSPSGANVLTF.